These 15 T cell receptor beta chains were all obtained from the same sample, sequenced in a study of human T cells and chemical hapten exposure. Noted time point: pre-sensitization, week 0. The treatment was: therapeutic diphenylcyclopropenone sensitization with weekly scalp DPC. TCRdb re-derived calls from the RACE reads in MiXCR, one entry per CDR3 protein. The sample has 300,000 to 400,000 distinct CDR3 sequences; roughly 4.6% are singletons. The starting material was whole blood, obtained in connection with sensitization to the hapten diphenylcyclopropenone (DPC). These receptor sequences come from a woman aged 45-65 years with alopecia areata. Some clones in this sample may be carry-over from other donors' samples.

This chain connects TRBV28 to TRBJ2-1, with D hard to call. CDR3 length: 11 residues. Trimming shortened V by 10 bases and J by 9 bases, and 13 bases separated the two germline ends. Germline V CDR1 and CDR2: MDHEN, SYDVKM. In DNA, the CDR3 is TGTGCCACCCAGTTGGTCGGTGAGCAGTTCTTC. It yields the protein CATQLVGEQFF. Filled out from reference TRBV28 and TRBJ2-1, the complete variable domain reads DVKVTQSSRYLVKRTGEKVFLECVQDMDHENMFWYRQDPGLGLRLIYFSYDVKMKEKGDIPEGYSVSREKKERFSLILESASTNQTSMYLCATQLVGEQFFGPGTRLTVL.

This clonotype has a handful of counts. The rearrangement links TRBV10-3 to TRBJ1-1; the match to TRBD1 covers 7 bases. The CDR3 runs 13 residues. CDR1 and CDR2 (germline): ENHRY, SYGVKD. V lost 5 bases, J lost 2 bases, and 2 bases stayed unmatched. DNA of the CDR3: TGTGCCATCAGTCGGACAGGAAACACTGAAGCTTTCTTT. It yields the protein CAISRTGNTEAFF.

This chain links TRBV7-9 with TRBJ1-6; D gene unclear. Looked up from germline, CDR1 is SEHNR and CDR2 is FQNEAQ (reference sequence). The CDR3 loop spans 15 amino acids. V was cut by 1 base and J by 9 bases, with 13 bases left in between. The CDR3, as DNA: TGTGCCAGCAGCTTAGTAGAAGGGATCAGTTCACCCCTCCACTTT. This translates into CASSLVEGISSPLHF.

This clonotype was observed a handful of times. The chain recombines TRBV28 with TRBJ2-7; a possible D gene is TRBD2 (5 bases). The CDR3 totals 13 residues. CDR1 is MDHEN and CDR2 is SYDVKM in the germline V gene. V gave up 6 bases and J gave up 2 bases, with 11 bases separating them. CDR3 sequence (DNA): TGTGCCAGCAGCCCGAGGGTTACCTACGAGCAGTACTTC. Amino acids: CASSPRVTYEQYF.

This clonotype was counted between two and nine times. The chain combines TRBV27 with TRBJ2-3; D uncertain. The V gene lost 5 bases and the J gene lost 2 bases, with 5 bases spanning the gap. This CDR3 region has 12 residues. Germline V gene lookup returns CDR1 MNHEY and CDR2 SMNVEV (reference sequence). The CDR3 loop is CASSTHTDTQYF. Written as DNA, the CDR3 is TGTGCCAGCAGTACCCACACAGATACGCAGTATTTT.

This clonotype occurred a few times. The chain couples TRBV4-1 to TRBJ1-4; 9 nucleotides line up with TRBD1. The J segment lost 6 bases and the V segment lost 3 bases, leaving 8 bases of the junction unmatched. Germline V gene sequence: CDR1 MGHRA, CDR2 YSYEKL. The CDR3 loop spans 16 amino acids. CDR3 region: CASSHKRTGVDEKLFF. CDR3 DNA: TGCGCCAGCAGCCACAAAAGGACAGGGGTGGATGAAAAACTGTTTTTT.

The sample holds a few counts of this clonotype. V gene TRBV20-1 combines with J gene TRBJ2-5; 7 bases are shared with TRBD1. Per germline, CDR1 DFQATT and CDR2 SNEGSKA (reference sequence). CDR3 length: 13 residues. The trim removed 4 bases at V and 6 bases at J, leaving 8 bases unmatched. DNA for the CDR3: TGCAGTGCTATAAACAGGGGTGGTAAGACCCAGTACTTC. It is translated as CSAINRGGKTQYF.

This rearrangement joins TRBV12-3 or TRBV12-4 to TRBJ1-6; possible D gene TRBD1, 5 bases. Trimming stripped 1 base from V and 11 bases from J, with 9 bases between. The CDR3 runs to 13 residues. The CDR3 DNA reads as TGTGCCAGCAGTTTAGGGGGCCACACACCCCTCCACTTT. Residues: CASSLGGHTPLHF.

The J gene is TRBJ1-6, the V gene TRBV12-3 or TRBV12-4; tentative D call: TRBD1 (5 bases). The length of the CDR3 is 12 residues. Trimming left V 7 bases short and J 5 bases short, with 6 bases between. As DNA, the CDR3 is TGTGCCAGCATGGGGCATAATTCACCCCTCCACTTT. This encodes CASMGHNSPLHF.

This clonotype has more than one count but fewer than ten. The V gene is TRBV7-9, the J gene TRBJ2-2; D is unclear. Germline CDR1 reads SEHNR; CDR2 reads FQNEAQ (reference sequence). V gave up 4 bases and J gave up 8 bases, with 11 bases separating them. The CDR3 sequence is 13 residues long. Written as DNA, the CDR3 is TGTGCCAGCAGCTCCCAGATGAGTGGGGAGCTGTTTTTT. Its protein product is CASSSQMSGELFF.

V and J are TRBV11-2 and TRBJ2-1; D ambiguous. V was trimmed by 1 base and J by 5 bases, leaving 9 bases between them. Per the germline V gene, CDR1 is SGHAT and CDR2 is FQNNGV. The CDR3 has 14 amino acids. The CDR3 region is CASSLAGSHNEQFF. The CDR3 DNA reads as TGTGCCAGCAGCTTAGCTGGAAGTCACAATGAGCAGTTCTTC.

The chain combines TRBV4-1 with TRBJ1-2; unclear D gene. This CDR3 region has 17 residues. Looked up from germline, CDR1 is MGHRA and CDR2 is YSYEKL. Trimming shortened V by 0 bases and J by 4 bases, and 18 bases separated the two germline ends. CDR3 DNA: TGCGCCAGCAGCCAAGACGGATTAAGGGTCGGGGTCTATGGCTACACCTTC. Translating it yields CASSQDGLRVGVYGYTF.

The chain is built from TRBV4-3 and TRBJ1-5; 7 nucleotides line up with TRBD1. The CDR3 loop spans 18 amino acids. Unmatched junction bases numbered 8, after V lost 0 bases and J lost 0 bases. The germline V gene has CDR1 LGHNA and CDR2 YSLEER. CDR3 amino acids: CASSQDYPGQSSNQPQHF. The CDR3 region has the DNA TGCGCCAGCAGCCAAGATTATCCGGGACAGAGTAGCAATCAGCCCCAGCATTTT.

Ten or more counts support this clonotype. The chain couples TRBV20-1 to TRBJ2-6, with D perhaps matching TRBD1 (6 bases). The CDR3 covers 17 residues. CDR1 and CDR2 from the germline V gene are DFQATT and SNEGSKA (reference sequence). V was clipped by 6 bases and J by 0 bases, with 18 bases between them. CDR3 nucleotide sequence: TGCAGTGCCCATTACCGGGACAAAGACTCTGGGGCCAACGTCCTGACTTTC. Protein sequence: CSAHYRDKDSGANVLTF.

The chain couples TRBV20-1 to TRBJ2-3; maybe TRBD2 (5 bases). With 4 bases removed from V and 0 bases from J, the gap between germline ends came to 11 bases. This CDR3 region has 14 residues. CDR1 and CDR2 from the germline V gene are DFQATT and SNEGSKA (reference sequence). The CDR3 protein is CSATSGSSTDTQYF. The CDR3 DNA sequence: TGCAGTGCTACCAGCGGTTCTAGCACAGATACGCAGTATTTT.